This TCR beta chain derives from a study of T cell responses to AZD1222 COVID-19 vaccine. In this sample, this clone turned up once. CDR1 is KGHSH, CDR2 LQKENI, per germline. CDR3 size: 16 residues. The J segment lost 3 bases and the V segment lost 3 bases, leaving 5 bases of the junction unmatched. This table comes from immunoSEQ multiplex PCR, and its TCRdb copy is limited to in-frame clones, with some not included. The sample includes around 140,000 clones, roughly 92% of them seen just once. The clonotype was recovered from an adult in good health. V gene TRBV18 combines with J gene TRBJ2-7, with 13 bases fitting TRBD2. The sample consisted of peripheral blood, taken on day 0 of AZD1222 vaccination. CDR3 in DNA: TGTGCCAGCTCACCTCCGGGACTAGCGGGAATCTACGAGCAGTACTTC. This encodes CASSPPGLAGIYEQYF.